These 8 T cell receptor beta chains share one sample of origin, sequenced in a study of vaccination and CD4 T cells after COVID-19. The Oncomine TCR Beta short-read assay was applied to DNA of cultured CD4+ T cells. A single record per CDR3 protein comes from TCRdb applying MiXCR to the PCR reads. The profile covers several thousand distinct CDR3 sequences, with 35% to 50% appearing a single time and 11% taken by the ten largest. This sample's treatment: roughly 10-day PBMC culture with coronavirus spike peptide pools or control peptides (ViraFEST assay). During the years 2011-2018, before the COVID-19 pandemic, the unexposed donor's CD4+ T cells were collected. Their recognized antigens are unknown. The material sequenced was CD4+ T cells from blood, cultured in vitro. These receptors came from a human donor in good health.

This chain links TRBV6-4 with TRBJ2-3; D is unresolved. This CDR3 is built from 13 residues. V was trimmed by 6 bases and J by 2 bases, leaving 9 bases between them. Germline CDR1 and CDR2: MRHNA and SNTAGT. CDR3 DNA sequence: TGTGCCAGCAGCCGGACGTACACAGATACGCAGTATTTT. Protein product: CASSRTYTDTQYF.

This clonotype was seen a few times. V gene TRBV7-9 combines with J gene TRBJ2-1, with 10 nucleotides matching TRBD2. The CDR3 is 15 amino acids. Germline-derived CDR1 and CDR2 are SEHNR and FQNEAQ (reference sequence). J was trimmed by 7 bases and V by 5 bases; bases with no gene match: 8. CDR3 sequence: CASSHIAGGHNEQFF. The DNA of the CDR3 is TGTGCCAGCAGCCACATAGCGGGGGGTCATAATGAGCAGTTCTTC.

This clonotype was seen more than once but under ten times. Here the CDR3 DNA reads TGCAGTGCTAGAGAACAGATTAGCAATCAGCCCCAGCATTTT. Its protein is CSAREQISNQPQHF. J is TRBJ1-5 and V is TRBV20-1, with unresolved D. This CDR3 contains 14 residues. The germline CDR1 and CDR2 sequences are DFQATT and SNEGSKA (reference sequence). V lost 0 bases, J lost 0 bases, and 6 bases lay in between.

This clonotype showed up just once. The DNA for the CDR3 is TGTGCCAGCAGCTTAGCGAAGTTAGGACAGCGCTCGAAAAATTCACCCCTCCACTTT. It yields the protein CASSLAKLGQRSKNSPLHF. The chain has TRBV7-2 and TRBJ1-6; D is perhaps TRBD1 (6 bases). There are 19 residues in the CDR3. V dropped 0 bases and J dropped 7 bases, with 22 bases sitting between them. Germline V gene data show CDR1 as SGHTA and CDR2 as FQGNSA.

The genes are TRBV20-1 and TRBJ2-5; D gene ambiguous. V was clipped by 2 bases and J by 6 bases, with 13 bases between them. This CDR3 spans 13 amino acids. CDR1 is DFQATT and CDR2 is SNEGSKA in the germline V gene (reference sequence). DNA for the CDR3: TGCAGTGCTAGATCTCCCGGGCCGAAGACCCAGTACTTC. Protein: CSARSPGPKTQYF.

The V and J genes are TRBV6-4 and TRBJ1-1; 7 bases are shared with TRBD1. CDR1 is MRHNA and CDR2 is SNTAGT in the germline V gene. With 8 bases clipped from V and 1 base from J, the junction kept 4 bases outside the gene matches. The CDR3 contains 13 residues. The CDR3 DNA reads TGTGCCAGCCGGACAGGACCGAACACTGAAGCTTTCTTT. As protein: CASRTGPNTEAFF.

The chain couples TRBV20-1 to TRBJ1-5; the match to TRBD1 covers 8 bases. Germline V gene data show CDR1 as DFQATT and CDR2 as SNEGSKA (reference sequence). The CDR3 extends over 13 amino acids. Germline trimming cut 5 bases from V and 6 bases from J; bases unmatched to any gene: 6. CDR3 protein: CSAWTGQGQPQHF. The CDR3 DNA sequence: TGCAGTGCTTGGACAGGGCAAGGTCAGCCCCAGCATTTT.

This clonotype is termed medium-sized. V and J are TRBV19 and TRBJ1-6; no firm D call. CDR1 is LNHDA and CDR2 is SQIVND in the germline V gene (reference sequence). This CDR3 region has 14 residues. V lost 3 bases and J lost 7, with 10 bases in between. CDR3 region: CASSMRAPNSPLHF. DNA for the CDR3: TGTGCCAGTAGTATGCGGGCCCCAAATTCACCCCTCCACTTT.